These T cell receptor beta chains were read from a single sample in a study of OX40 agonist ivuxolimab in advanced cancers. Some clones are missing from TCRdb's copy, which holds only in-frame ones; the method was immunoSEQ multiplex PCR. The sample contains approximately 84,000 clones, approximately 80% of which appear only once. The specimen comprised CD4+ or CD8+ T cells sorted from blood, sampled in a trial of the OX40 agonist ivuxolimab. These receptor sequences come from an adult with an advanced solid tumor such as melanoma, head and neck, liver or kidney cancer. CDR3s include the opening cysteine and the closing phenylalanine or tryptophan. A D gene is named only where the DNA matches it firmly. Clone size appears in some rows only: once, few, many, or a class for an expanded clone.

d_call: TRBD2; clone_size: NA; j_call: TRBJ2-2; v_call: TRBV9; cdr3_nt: TGTGCCAGCAGGGCCGGGACTAGCGGTTCCCCCGGGGAGCTGTTTTTT; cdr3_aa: CASRAGTSGSPGELFF
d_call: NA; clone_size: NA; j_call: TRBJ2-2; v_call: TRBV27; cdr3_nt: TGTGCCAGCAGTTGGCAGTTTTGGAACACCGGGGAGCTGTTTTTT; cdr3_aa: CASSWQFWNTGELFF
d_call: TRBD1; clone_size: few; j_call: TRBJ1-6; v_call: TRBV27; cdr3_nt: TGTGCCAGCAGTCCCTGGGACAGGACTGATTCACCCCTCCACTTT; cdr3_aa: CASSPWDRTDSPLHF
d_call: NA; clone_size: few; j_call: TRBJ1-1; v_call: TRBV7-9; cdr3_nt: TGTGCCAGCAGCTTAGGCGTGAGAGACACTGAAGCTTTCTTT; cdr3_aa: CASSLGVRDTEAFF
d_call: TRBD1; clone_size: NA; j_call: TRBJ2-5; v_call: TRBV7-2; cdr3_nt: TGTGCCAGCAGCCCTAACAGGGGGCCAGAGACCCAGTACTTC; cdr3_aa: CASSPNRGPETQYF
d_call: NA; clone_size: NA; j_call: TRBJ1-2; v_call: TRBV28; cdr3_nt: TGTGCCAGCAGTCCACCCCCGGGATACTGGGATGGCTACACCTTC; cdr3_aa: CASSPPPGYWDGYTF
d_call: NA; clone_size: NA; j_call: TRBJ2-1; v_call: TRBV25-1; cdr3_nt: TGTGCCAGTACCCCAGGGGAAAACTCCTACAATGAGCAGTTCTTC; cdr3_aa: CASTPGENSYNEQFF
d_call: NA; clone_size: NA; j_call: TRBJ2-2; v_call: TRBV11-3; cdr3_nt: TGTGCCAGCCAGGGGTACGGCGGGGAGCTGTTTTTT; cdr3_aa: CASQGYGGELFF
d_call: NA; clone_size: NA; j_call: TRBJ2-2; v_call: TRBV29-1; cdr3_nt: TGCAGCGTTGACAGAACGAACACCGGGGAGCTGTTTTTT; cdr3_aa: CSVDRTNTGELFF
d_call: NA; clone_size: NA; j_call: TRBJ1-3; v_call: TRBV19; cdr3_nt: TGTGCCAGTAGCGCAGGGGATACTGGAAACACCATATATTTT; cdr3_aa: CASSAGDTGNTIYF
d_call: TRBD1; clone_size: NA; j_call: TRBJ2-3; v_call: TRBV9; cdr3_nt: TGTGCCAGAGGGGGCTCTTATACGCAGTATTTT; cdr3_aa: CARGGSYTQYF
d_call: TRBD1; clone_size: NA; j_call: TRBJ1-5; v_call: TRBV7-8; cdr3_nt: TGTGCCAGCAGCTTAACGGACAGGACGAATCAGCCCCAGCATTTT; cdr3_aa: CASSLTDRTNQPQHF
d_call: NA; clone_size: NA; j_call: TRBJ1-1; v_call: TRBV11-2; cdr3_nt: TGTGCCAGCAGCTTAGAAGGGAGGAACACTGAAGCTTTCTTT; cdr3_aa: CASSLEGRNTEAFF
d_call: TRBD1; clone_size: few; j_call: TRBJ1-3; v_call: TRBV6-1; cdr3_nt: TGTGCCAGCAGAACCGGACAGGGCTCTGGAAACACCATATATTTT; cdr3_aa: CASRTGQGSGNTIYF
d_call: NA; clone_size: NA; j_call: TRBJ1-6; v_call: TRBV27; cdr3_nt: TGTGCCAGCAGTTTATATACAGGGAGAAATTCACCCCTCCACTTT; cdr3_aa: CASSLYTGRNSPLHF
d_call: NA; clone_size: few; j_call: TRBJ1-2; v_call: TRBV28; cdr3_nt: TGTGCCAGCACCCAAAGTGGGGCGGCCAGAAACTATGGCTACACCTTC; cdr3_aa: CASTQSGAARNYGYTF
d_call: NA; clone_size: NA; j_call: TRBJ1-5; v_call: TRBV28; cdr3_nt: TGTGCCAGCAGTTTAAGGGATCAGCCCCAGCATTTT; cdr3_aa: CASSLRDQPQHF
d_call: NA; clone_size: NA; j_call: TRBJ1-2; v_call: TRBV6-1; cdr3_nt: TGTGCCAGCAGTGAAGAAGGCAGGAACTATGGCTACACCTTC; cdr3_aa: CASSEEGRNYGYTF
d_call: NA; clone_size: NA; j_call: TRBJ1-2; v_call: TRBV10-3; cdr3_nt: TGTGCCATCAGCATGAACCGGGACCCAAACGGGGGCTACACCTTC; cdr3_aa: CAISMNRDPNGGYTF
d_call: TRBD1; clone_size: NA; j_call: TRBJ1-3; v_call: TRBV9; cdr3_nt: TGTGCCAGCAGCGTAGGCCCGGGACAGGGGACGGGGCGTGGAAACACCATATATTTT; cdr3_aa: CASSVGPGQGTGRGNTIYF
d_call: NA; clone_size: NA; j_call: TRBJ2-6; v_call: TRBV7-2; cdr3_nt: TGTGCCAGCAGCCCTCCGGGGGCCAACGTCCTGACTTTC; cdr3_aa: CASSPPGANVLTF
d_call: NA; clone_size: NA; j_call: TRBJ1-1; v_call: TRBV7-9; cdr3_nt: TGTGCCAGCAGCTTATTCCGGGGGACGCGCACTGAAGCTTTCTTT; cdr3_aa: CASSLFRGTRTEAFF
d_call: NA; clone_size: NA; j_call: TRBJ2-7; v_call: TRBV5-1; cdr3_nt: TGCGCCAGCAGCTTTGGCGCTAGCCTCTACGAGCAGTACTTC; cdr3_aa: CASSFGASLYEQYF